The 21 T cell receptor beta chains below all came from one sample that was sequenced in a study of PD-1 blockade in classical Hodgkin lymphoma. Exposure to brentuximab vedotin varied, and each patient had relapsed following autologous stem cell transplantation. The repertoire was sequenced with immunoSEQ multiplex PCR; TCRdb's copy has only in-frame clones and lacks some. Of over 35,000 clones in the sample, roughly 86% were seen once. This specimen consisted of peripheral blood mononuclear cells (PBMCs), obtained before the second cycle of nivolumab. Receptors originate from a human donor with classical Hodgkin lymphoma.

The rearrangement uses TRBV6-1 and TRBJ1-4, with D uncertain. Germline V gives CDR1 MNHNS, CDR2 SASEGT. Trimming removed 3 bases from V and 6 bases from J, with 11 bases in between. This CDR3 region has 14 residues. The DNA of the CDR3 is TGTGCCAGCAGTGATTACATGGTTGATGAAAAACTGTTTTTT. It encodes CASSDYMVDEKLFF.

The CDR3 reads CASSSRDVRQFF. In nucleotides, the CDR3 is TGTGCCAGCAGTTCCCGGGATGTGAGACAGTTCTTC. This chain uses TRBV28 with TRBJ2-1; possible D gene TRBD2, 5 bases. From germline, CDR1 is MDHEN and CDR2 SYDVKM. Trimming shortened V by 4 bases and J by 13 bases, and 14 bases separated the two germline ends. The CDR3 spans 12 residues.

V and J are TRBV6-5 and TRBJ2-3; 9 bases are shared with TRBD2. CDR3 length: 14 residues. Germline CDR1 reads MNHEY; CDR2 reads SVGAGI. Germline trimming cut 5 bases from V and 3 bases from J; bases unmatched to any gene: 3. CDR3 bases: TGTGCCAGCAGTATTAGCGGGGGAACAGATACGCAGTATTTT. It is translated as CASSISGGTDTQYF.

The genes are TRBV21-1 and TRBJ1-3; the listed D gene, TRBD1, was not tested against the DNA. TRBV21-1 is designated a pseudogene. This CDR3 is built from 18 residues. The CDR3 nucleotides are TGTGCCAGCAGCAAATCTTGGTGCCAGGGGGGCTCTGGAAACACCATATATTTT. Protein product: CASSKSWCQGGSGNTIYF.

The rearrangement links TRBV11-2 to TRBJ2-1; D remains unclear. Deletions cut 1 base from V and 7 bases from J, with 5 bases between. Germline V lookup: CDR1 SGHAT, CDR2 FQNNGV. The CDR3 is 12 amino acids. CDR3 sequence (DNA): TGTGCCAGCAGCTTAGGGGCGAATGAGCAGTTCTTC. Protein sequence: CASSLGANEQFF.

This chain connects TRBV28 to TRBJ2-7; D unresolved. Germline CDR1 reads MDHEN; CDR2 reads SYDVKM. This CDR3 has 14 residues. V was pared by 3 bases and J by 5 bases, with 14 bases between. The CDR3 is CASSLVQLMHEQYF. The CDR3 nucleotides read TGTGCCAGCAGTTTGGTGCAGTTAATGCACGAGCAGTACTTC.

This clone is medium-sized within its sample. The genes are TRBV11-1 and TRBJ2-3; no reliable D call. Trimming shortened V by 1 base and J by 7 bases, and 12 bases separated the two germline ends. Germline CDR1 reads SGHAT; CDR2 reads FQDESV (reference sequence). The CDR3 contains 14 residues. The CDR3 reads CASSLGGWANTQYF. The CDR3 DNA reads TGTGCCAGCAGCTTAGGCGGATGGGCGAATACGCAGTATTTT.

The gene calls are TRBV28 and TRBJ2-7, with 10 bases aligning to TRBD1. Germline V gives CDR1 MDHEN, CDR2 SYDVKM. The V and J ends lost 6 bases and 3 bases, in that order; junction bases with no gene match: 5. The CDR3 has 14 residues. The CDR3 loop is CASRLRDRGYEQYF. The CDR3 DNA reads as TGTGCCAGCAGACTCCGGGACAGGGGCTACGAGCAGTACTTC.

This clone was detected once. The chain is built from TRBV27 and TRBJ2-7; D may be TRBD2 (6 bases). V dropped 2 bases and J dropped 3 bases, with 14 bases sitting between them. Germline CDR1 is MNHEY and CDR2 is SMNVEV (reference sequence). This CDR3 comprises 15 residues. The DNA for the CDR3 is TGTGCCAGCAGTTTAGGGGGGTTTTACCTCTACGAGCAGTACTTC. It yields the protein CASSLGGFYLYEQYF.

This clone was recorded only once. The V gene is TRBV7-6, the J gene TRBJ1-4, with TRBD1 identical over 8 bases. The germline CDR1 and CDR2 sequences are SGHVS and FNYEAQ. V gave up 5 bases and J gave up 4 bases; unmatched junction bases: 6. This CDR3 region has 15 residues. In DNA, the CDR3 is TGTGCCAGCAGCCTCAGGACAGGGAATAATGAAAAACTGTTTTTT. Translated: CASSLRTGNNEKLFF.

The V and J genes are TRBV5-6 and TRBJ2-3, with unresolved D. The CDR3 consists of 14 residues. Germline CDR1 SGHDT, CDR2 YYEEEE. Trimming cost V 6 bases and J 1 base, with 12 bases left between them. The CDR3 DNA reads as TGTGCCAGCATGTCGGGTCTCCGCACAGATACGCAGTATTTT. The encoded protein is CASMSGLRTDTQYF.

This chain joins TRBV28 and TRBJ1-1, with 8 positions matching TRBD1. Trimming took 6 bases from V and 1 from J; bases not matched to a gene: 10. The CDR3 sequence is 16 residues long. The V gene's germline CDR1 is MDHEN and CDR2 SYDVKM. CDR3: CASRDTPGTGNTEAFF. CDR3 in DNA: TGTGCCAGCAGAGATACCCCCGGGACAGGGAACACTGAAGCTTTCTTT. Looking up the rest from reference TRBV28 and TRBJ1-1 gives the full variable domain: DVKVTQSSRYLVKRTGEKVFLECVQDMDHENMFWYRQDPGLGLRLIYFSYDVKMKEKGDIPEGYSVSREKKERFSLILESASTNQTSMYLCASRDTPGTGNTEAFFGQGTRLTVV.

The chain is built from TRBV6-4 and TRBJ1-5; D perhaps matches TRBD1 (5 bases). Germline-derived CDR1 and CDR2 are MRHNA and SNTAGT. V was pared by 4 bases and J by 3 bases, with 13 bases between. The length of the CDR3 is 15 residues. CDR3 coding DNA: TGTGCCAGCAGTGTTGACGCAGGGTCCAATCAGCCCCAGCATTTT. It is translated as CASSVDAGSNQPQHF.

DNA for the CDR3: TGCGCCAGCAGCCAAGAAGAGACAACTCTTGGGGAAAAACTGTTTTTT. This encodes CASSQEETTLGEKLFF. V is TRBV4-3 and J is TRBJ1-4; D is undetermined. Germline-derived CDR1 and CDR2 are LGHNA and YSLEER. The CDR3 totals 16 residues. Deletions cut 0 bases from V and 8 bases from J, with 16 bases between.

The V gene is TRBV6-5, the J gene TRBJ2-7; D unresolved. This CDR3 contains 11 residues. Trimming left V 0 bases short and J 5 bases short, with 2 bases between. Germline CDR1 MNHEY, CDR2 SVGAGI. This CDR3 reads CASSYSNEQYF. CDR3 sequence (DNA): TGTGCCAGCAGTTACTCGAACGAGCAGTACTTC.

This clone has a single count. The gene calls are TRBV6-6 and TRBJ2-4; the match to TRBD2 covers 9 bases. The J segment lost 1 base and the V segment lost 6 bases, leaving 4 bases of the junction unmatched. CDR3 length: 15 residues. The germline V gene encodes CDR1 MNHNY and CDR2 SVGAGI (reference sequence). This CDR3 reads CASSERGVAKNIQYF. The CDR3 nucleotides read TGTGCCAGCAGCGAGCGGGGGGTGGCCAAAAACATTCAGTACTTC.

The V gene is TRBV4-2, the J gene TRBJ2-3, with 15 bases aligning to TRBD2. The germline V gene has CDR1 LGHNA and CDR2 YNFKEQ. There are 16 residues in the CDR3. With 4 bases clipped from V and 2 bases from J, the junction kept 1 base outside the gene matches. DNA of the CDR3: TGTGCCAGCAGCCGGACTAGCGGGGGGGCCACAGATACGCAGTATTTT. Its translation: CASSRTSGGATDTQYF.

The V gene is TRBV6-4, the J gene TRBJ2-1; 10 bases are shared with TRBD1. Looked up from germline, CDR1 is MRHNA and CDR2 is SNTAGT. Trimming removed 4 bases from V and 3 bases from J; junction bases left unmatched: 0. The CDR3 runs to 14 residues. CDR3 coding DNA: TGTGCCAGCAGTGGGACAGGGGGCTACAATGAGCAGTTCTTC. This codes for CASSGTGGYNEQFF.

V usage is TRBV28 and J usage is TRBJ1-5, with TRBD1 identical over 9 bases. The CDR3 sequence is 17 residues long. V shed 4 bases and J 0 bases; nucleotides not matched to a gene: 7. CDR1 MDHEN and CDR2 SYDVKM come from the germline V gene. The CDR3 bases are TGTGCCAGCAGTTCCGTCGGGACAGGGTATAGCAATCAGCCCCAGCATTTT. It yields the protein CASSSVGTGYSNQPQHF.

V gene TRBV5-5 combines with J gene TRBJ1-6, with TRBD1 as a possible D gene (6 bases). Germline V gene lookup returns CDR1 SGHKS and CDR2 YYEKEE (reference sequence). Trimming took off 2 bases at V and 8 bases at J, with 14 bases between the two ends. This CDR3 comprises 15 residues. CDR3 amino acids: CASSFYGGVDSPLHF. CDR3 nucleotide sequence: TGTGCCAGCAGCTTTTATGGGGGCGTCGATTCACCCCTCCACTTT.

This chain connects TRBV7-6 to TRBJ1-4; maybe TRBD1 (5 bases). The CDR3 length is 15 residues. Trimming stripped 1 base from V and 6 bases from J, with 12 bases between. Germline-derived CDR1 and CDR2 are SGHVS and FNYEAQ. CDR3 bases: TGTGCCAGCAGCTTAGATCAGGGCGGTGATGAAAAACTGTTTTTT. Translated, it gives CASSLDQGGDEKLFF.